This passage covers 2 T cell receptor beta chains from one sample sequenced in a study of shared clonotypes between healthy human individuals. Terminally differentiated effector memory CD45RA+ cells were left out of the naive CD8 fraction, which was CD45RO-negative and positively selected for CCR7. The repertoire was sequenced with immunoSEQ multiplex PCR; TCRdb's copy has only in-frame clones and lacks some. The sample includes about 800,000 clones, around 96% seen only once; the top ten take about 0.25%. The source material was naive CD8+ T cells sorted from blood. These receptors were obtained from a man aged 25-40 years in good health.

This clone was seen a single time. The chain is built from TRBV11-2 and TRBJ2-6; TRBD2 is a possible D gene (6 bases). The CDR3 runs to 18 residues. Deletions cut 11 bases from V and 0 bases from J, with 23 bases between. Per the germline V gene, CDR1 is SGHAT and CDR2 is FQNNGV. DNA of the CDR3: TGTGCCGCCACCCCTCCGGACTCGGGGGACTCTGGGGCCAACGTCCTGACTTTC. This gives the protein CAATPPDSGDSGANVLTF.

This clone has just one count. V usage is TRBV4-3 and J usage is TRBJ1-3; TRBD1 is a possible D gene (5 bases). Trimming removed 6 bases from V and 3 bases from J, with 6 bases in between. This CDR3 is built from 12 residues. Germline CDR1 and CDR2: LGHNA and YSLEER. CDR3 DNA: TGCGCCAGCAGGGGGCTTGGAAACACCATATATTTT. Translation gives CASRGLGNTIYF.